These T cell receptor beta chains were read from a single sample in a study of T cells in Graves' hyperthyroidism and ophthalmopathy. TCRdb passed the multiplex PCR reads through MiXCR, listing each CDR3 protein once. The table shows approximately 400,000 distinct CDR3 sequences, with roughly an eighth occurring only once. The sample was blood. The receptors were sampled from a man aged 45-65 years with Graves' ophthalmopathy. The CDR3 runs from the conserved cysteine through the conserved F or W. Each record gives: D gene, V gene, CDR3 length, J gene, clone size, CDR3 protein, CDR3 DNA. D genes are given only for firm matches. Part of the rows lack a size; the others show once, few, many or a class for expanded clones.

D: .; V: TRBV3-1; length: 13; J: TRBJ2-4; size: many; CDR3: CASSQFLRDIQYF; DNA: TGTGCCAGCAGCCAGTTTCTCCGAGACATTCAGTACTTC
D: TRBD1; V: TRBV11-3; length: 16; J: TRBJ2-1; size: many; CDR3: CASSLEPGQGRNEQFF; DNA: TGTGCCAGCAGCTTAGAACCGGGACAGGGCAGGAATGAGCAGTTCTTC
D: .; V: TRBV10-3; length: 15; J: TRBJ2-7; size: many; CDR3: CAINQAGAPPYEQYF; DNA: TGTGCCATCAACCAAGCCGGGGCCCCCCCCTACGAGCAGTACTTC
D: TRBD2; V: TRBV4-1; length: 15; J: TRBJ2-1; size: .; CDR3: CASSQWAGGQNEQFF; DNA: TGCGCCAGCAGCCAATGGGCGGGAGGGCAGAATGAGCAGTTCTTC
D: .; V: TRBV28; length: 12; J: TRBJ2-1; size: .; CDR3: CASSLWSREQFF; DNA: TGTGCCAGCAGTTTATGGTCTAGAGAGCAGTTCTTC
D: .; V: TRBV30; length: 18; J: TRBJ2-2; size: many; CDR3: CAWSVHGRLQGRTGELFF; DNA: TGTGCCTGGAGTGTACACGGCCGTTTACAGGGCCGCACCGGGGAGCTGTTTTTT
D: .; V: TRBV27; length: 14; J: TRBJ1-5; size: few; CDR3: CASSLVGTEQPQHF; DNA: TGTGCCAGCAGTTTAGTAGGGACGGAACAGCCCCAGCATTTT
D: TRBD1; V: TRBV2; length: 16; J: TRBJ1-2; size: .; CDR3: CASSELRGGGSVSDTF; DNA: TGTGCCAGCAGTGAGCTAAGAGGAGGGGGCTCAGTTTCGGACACCTTC
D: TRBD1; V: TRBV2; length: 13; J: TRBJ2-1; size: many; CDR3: CASNGQGMNEQFF; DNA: TGTGCCAGCAATGGACAGGGGATGAATGAGCAGTTCTTC
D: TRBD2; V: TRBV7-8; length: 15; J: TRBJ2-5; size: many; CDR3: CASSPLQAGGETQYF; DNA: TGTGCCAGCAGCCCACTCCAAGCGGGAGGGGAGACCCAGTACTTC